These T cell receptor beta chains were read from a single sample in a study of T cell responses to AZD1222 COVID-19 vaccine. TCRdb's copy holds only in-frame clones and misses some; the assay was immunoSEQ multiplex PCR. The sample has under 150,000 clones; 85% to 90% are singletons. Sequencing used peripheral blood, obtained on day 0 of MenACWY control vaccination. The receptors were sampled from an adult in good health. Each CDR3 is given with its conserved first and last residue. D genes are given only for firm matches. Part of the rows lack a size; the others show once, few, many or a class for expanded clones.

.	TRBV6-5	.	TRBJ1-5	TGTGCCAGCAGTCTTCAGACAGAAAGCAATCAGCCCCAGCATTTT	CASSLQTESNQPQHF
.	TRBV20-1	TRBD2	TRBJ2-3	TGCAGTGCTAGTAGTAGCGGGAGCACAGATACGCAGTATTTT	CSASSSGSTDTQYF
.	TRBV6-6	.	TRBJ1-3	TGTGCCAGCAGTCTCCGCCCGCAGGCGTCTGGAAACACCATATATTTT	CASSLRPQASGNTIYF
.	TRBV18	.	TRBJ2-5	TGTGCCAGCTCACCACGTTCTGCAGGGGTCCAAGAGACCCAGTACTTC	CASSPRSAGVQETQYF
once	TRBV18	.	TRBJ2-1	TGTGCCAGCTCCCCTGCGGAGAGCTCCTACAATGAGCAGTTCTTC	CASSPAESSYNEQFF
.	TRBV7-3	TRBD2	TRBJ2-1	TGTGCCAGCAGCTCTAGCGGGAGGACCACCTCCTACAATGAGCAGTTCTTC	CASSSSGRTTSYNEQFF
once	TRBV27	.	TRBJ1-5	TGTGCCAGCAGTTTTTTCGGTCAGCCCCAGCATTTT	CASSFFGQPQHF
.	TRBV7-2	.	TRBJ2-1	TGTGCCAGCAGCTCCCTAGATTCTAGGCATGAGCAGTTCTTC	CASSSLDSRHEQFF
.	TRBV25-1	.	TRBJ2-2	TGTGCCAGCCGACGGGACACCGGGGAGCTGTTTTTT	CASRRDTGELFF
.	TRBV18	.	TRBJ2-3	TGTGCCAGCTCACCTTCGGCGGGGCTCACAGATACGCAGTATTTT	CASSPSAGLTDTQYF
few	TRBV4-2	.	TRBJ2-5	TGTGCCAGCAGCCAGGACAGAGATCAAGAGACCCAGTACTTC	CASSQDRDQETQYF
.	TRBV18	.	TRBJ2-7	TGTGCCAGCTCACCGGCGGGACAGCCCTACGAGCAGTACTTC	CASSPAGQPYEQYF
.	TRBV24-1	.	TRBJ1-5	TGTGCCACCAGTGGCCATTGGGGGGTAGGGGTCCATGATTGTCAGCCCCAGCATTTT	CATSGHWGVGVHDCQPQHF
.	TRBV4-2	TRBD2	TRBJ2-1	TGTGCCAGCAGCCGCGTGGGACTAGCGGAGAACAATGAGCAGTTCTTC	CASSRVGLAENNEQFF
once	TRBV30	TRBD1	TRBJ2-5	TGTGCCTGGAGTGATATAGCGGGACAGGGGTTCCAAGAGACCCAGTACTTC	CAWSDIAGQGFQETQYF
.	TRBV30	TRBD2	TRBJ2-3	TGTGCCTGGAGTGACCTAGCGGCCAGGGCAGATACGCAGTATTTT	CAWSDLAARADTQYF
.	TRBV30	TRBD1	TRBJ2-7	TGTGCCTGGACAGGGGGCGGATACTCCTACGAGCAGTACTTC	CAWTGGGYSYEQYF
once	TRBV29-1	.	TRBJ2-5	TGCAGCGTTGTTAGCCTCCCACGGGAGACCCAGTACTTC	CSVVSLPRETQYF